What follows are 17 T cell receptor beta chains derived from one specimen sequenced in a study of cytomegalovirus exposure and HLA in healthy donors. Vbeta (60) and Jbeta (13) primers were used in the PCR. Sequenced by immunoSEQ multiplex PCR; TCRdb stores in-frame clones only, minus some. This sample has under 85,000 clones, with around 79% found just once. Input material: PBMCs. These receptors originate from a man aged 40-55 years in good health and CMV-seronegative.

V and J are TRBV28 and TRBJ2-3, with D possibly TRBD1 on 5 matching bases. This CDR3 contains 17 residues. V was clipped by 6 bases and J by 0 bases, with 19 bases between them. Germline V gene sequence: CDR1 MDHEN, CDR2 SYDVKM. CDR3 bases: TGTGCCAGCAGCCTCTCCTTCAGGGATTTGAGCACAGATACGCAGTATTTT. Amino acid sequence: CASSLSFRDLSTDTQYF.

The rearrangement uses TRBV15 and TRBJ2-7, with 7 positions matching TRBD2. Germline CDR1 reads LNHNV; CDR2 reads YYDKDF (reference sequence). The CDR3 is 12 residues long. Trimming cost V 3 bases and J 9 bases; bases outside gene matches: 5. The CDR3 DNA sequence: TGTGCCACCAGCAGGGACCGGGGGGTGCAGTACTTC. Translated: CATSRDRGVQYF.

The V call is TRBV2, the J call TRBJ2-5, with no clear D. The CDR3 runs to 13 residues. The V end was cut by 4 bases, the J end by 5 bases, with 11 bases between. The germline gives CDR1 SNHLY, CDR2 FYNNEI. The CDR3 protein is CASSARSMETQYF. As DNA, the CDR3 is TGTGCCAGCAGTGCCCGTAGCATGGAGACCCAGTACTTC.

The chain links TRBV7-2 to TRBJ1-2; possibly TRBD1 for D (5 bases). This CDR3 contains 14 residues. Germline-derived CDR1 and CDR2 are SGHTA and FQGNSA. V shed 2 bases and J shed 6 bases, with 13 bases lying between them. CDR3 loop: CASSLISGTHGYTF. Written as DNA, the CDR3 is TGTGCCAGCAGCTTAATTTCAGGGACTCATGGCTACACCTTC.

In its sample, this clone was seen a few times. The V call is TRBV28, the J call TRBJ1-5, with D tentatively TRBD1 (6 bases). The germline V gene has CDR1 MDHEN and CDR2 SYDVKM. V was clipped by 6 bases and J by 1 base, with 16 bases between them. The CDR3 consists of 16 residues. In DNA, the CDR3 is TGTGCCAGCAGAACTGACAGGTGGTACAGCAATCAGCCCCAGCATTTT. Its translation: CASRTDRWYSNQPQHF.

This sequence joins TRBV6-1 and TRBJ2-5; 11 positions agree with TRBD1. Losses at the gene ends were 3 bases for V and 5 bases for J; bases not matched to a gene: 2. The germline V gene has CDR1 MNHNS and CDR2 SASEGT. The CDR3 consists of 14 residues. The CDR3 DNA sequence: TGTGCCAGCAGTGACCGGGACAGGGGGGAGACCCAGTACTTC. Translation gives CASSDRDRGETQYF.

The chain recombines TRBV2 with TRBJ2-1; no clear D. The V gene's germline CDR1 is SNHLY and CDR2 FYNNEI. The V end was cut by 8 bases, the J end by 6 bases, with 11 bases between. This CDR3 has 12 residues. CDR3 in amino acids: CASGWLVNEQFF. The CDR3 DNA is TGTGCCAGCGGCTGGCTAGTCAATGAGCAGTTCTTC.

This sequence joins TRBV28 and TRBJ2-7, with TRBD1 identical over 9 bases. Germline V gene lookup returns CDR1 MDHEN and CDR2 SYDVKM. The CDR3 is 15 residues long. J was trimmed by 0 bases and V by 4 bases; bases with no gene match: 4. The CDR3 loop is CASSYTGGLSYEQYF. The CDR3 region has the DNA TGTGCCAGCAGTTACACAGGGGGCCTCTCCTACGAGCAGTACTTC.

This chain uses TRBV5-8 with TRBJ2-2, with unresolved D. Germline CDR1 is SGHTS and CDR2 is YDEGEE. The CDR3 runs 12 residues. The V gene lost 2 bases and the J gene lost 7 bases, with 6 bases spanning the gap. CDR3 coding DNA: TGTGCCAGCAGCTTTGCTAGCGGGGAGCTGTTTTTT. Translating it yields CASSFASGELFF.

The sample holds a few counts of this clone. CDR3: CASISGTSGYEQYF. The CDR3 DNA follows: TGTGCCAGCATTTCCGGGACTAGCGGCTACGAGCAGTACTTC. V is TRBV28 and J is TRBJ2-7; TRBD2 matches 11 bases. The V segment lost 7 bases and the J segment 3 bases; nucleotides outside the gene matches: 5. Germline-derived CDR1 and CDR2 are MDHEN and SYDVKM. This CDR3 contains 14 residues.

The CDR3 here is CASRATSGNYNEQFF. The CDR3 DNA reads as TGTGCCAGCAGGGCGACTAGCGGGAATTACAATGAGCAGTTCTTC. V gene TRBV6-5 combines with J gene TRBJ2-1; TRBD2 matches 11 bases. V was pared by 6 bases and J by 4 bases, with 5 bases of the junction left unmatched. Per the germline V gene, CDR1 is MNHEY and CDR2 is SVGAGI. CDR3 length: 15 residues.

V is TRBV15 and J is TRBJ1-4; TRBD1 matches at 9 bases. CDR1 LNHNV and CDR2 YYDKDF come from the germline V gene (reference sequence). The CDR3 extends over 17 amino acids. V was pared by 1 base and J by 7 bases, with 10 bases of the junction left unmatched. The CDR3 is CATSRVHNRQGGEKLFF. CDR3 nucleotides: TGTGCCACCAGCAGAGTCCACAATCGACAGGGGGGTGAAAAACTGTTTTTT.

V is TRBV7-6 and J is TRBJ2-5, with a possible D match to TRBD1 (5 bases). The CDR3 is 15 residues long. The germline V gene encodes CDR1 SGHVS and CDR2 FNYEAQ. The V end lost 5 bases, the J end lost 4 bases, and 17 bases lay between the germline ends. This CDR3 is CASSPTQRTRETQYF. The CDR3 DNA is TGTGCCAGCAGCCCAACCCAGAGGACAAGAGAGACCCAGTACTTC.

The sample holds a few counts of this clone. V and J are TRBV7-2 and TRBJ2-1; possible D gene TRBD1, 6 bases. The CDR3 is 15 residues long. Germline-derived CDR1 and CDR2 are SGHTA and FQGNSA. V lost 2 bases, J lost 9 bases, and 17 bases lay in between. DNA for the CDR3: TGTGCCAGCAGCTTAAGGGGGTCTCCACCAACTGAGCAGTTCTTC. It translates to CASSLRGSPPTEQFF.

The chain uses TRBV5-1 and TRBJ1-1; D might be TRBD1 (6 bases). V gave up 2 bases and J gave up 2 bases, with 7 bases separating them. The CDR3 has 13 residues. From germline, CDR1 is SGHRS and CDR2 YFSETQ. In nucleotides, the CDR3 is TGCGCCAGCAGCTTCAGGGGTAACACTGAAGCTTTCTTT. Protein sequence: CASSFRGNTEAFF. The full variable domain, rest sourced from reference TRBV5-1 and TRBJ1-1, is KAGVTQTPRYLIKTRGQQVTLSCSPISGHRSVSWYQQTPGQGLQFLFEYFSETQRNKGNFPGRFSGRQFSNSRSEMNVSTLELGDSALYLCASSFRGNTEAFFGQGTRLTVV.

The genes are TRBV19 and TRBJ1-2; 7 bases align to TRBD1. The CDR3 covers 15 residues. Germline CDR1 LNHDA, CDR2 SQIVND (reference sequence). Trimming removed 6 bases from V and 0 bases from J; junction bases left unmatched: 7. CDR3 in amino acids: CASRTRDSSNYGYTF. CDR3 in DNA: TGTGCCAGTAGAACCAGGGACAGCTCTAACTATGGCTACACCTTC. The complete variable domain, with remaining parts taken from reference TRBV19 and TRBJ1-2, reads DGGITQSPKYLFRKEGQNVTLSCEQNLNHDAMYWYRQDPGQGLRLIYYSQIVNDFQKGDIAEGYSVSREKKESFPLTVTSAQKNPTAFYLCASRTRDSSNYGYTFGSGTRLTVV.

The chain recombines TRBV6-5 with TRBJ1-6; TRBD1 matches 9 bases. The germline V gene encodes CDR1 MNHEY and CDR2 SVGAGI. V was pared by 6 bases and J by 7 bases, with 4 bases of the junction left unmatched. This CDR3 contains 14 residues. The CDR3 coding sequence is TGTGCCAGCAGGCTCGGACAGGGGAATTCACCCCTCCACTTT. It codes for CASRLGQGNSPLHF.